Each of the 25 T cell receptor beta chains below was sequenced from the same sample in a study of cytomegalovirus exposure and HLA in healthy donors. Vbeta (60) and Jbeta (13) primers were used in the PCR. Only in-frame clones appear in the TCRdb table, and some are missing; sequencing was by immunoSEQ multiplex PCR. This sample's clone table lists roughly 71,000 clones. The sequenced sample consisted of PBMCs. The receptors were gathered from a woman in her forties in good health and CMV-seropositive.

CDR3 sequence reads: CASSIETGSSYNEQFF. The DNA of the CDR3 is TGTGCCAGTAGTATCGAGACAGGGAGCTCCTACAATGAGCAGTTCTTC. The gene calls are TRBV19 and TRBJ2-1, with TRBD1 matching 7 bases. Germline values: CDR1 LNHDA, CDR2 SQIVND (reference sequence). The length of the CDR3 is 16 residues. With 3 bases clipped from V and 0 bases from J, the junction kept 5 bases outside the gene matches.

CDR3 nucleotide sequence: TGTGCCAGCAGTGCCCCGGGAACCGGAAACACCATATATTTT. This encodes CASSAPGTGNTIYF. The chain couples TRBV2 to TRBJ1-3; unclear D gene. CDR3 size: 14 residues. The germline gives CDR1 SNHLY, CDR2 FYNNEI. Between the trimmed V and J ends, which lost 4 bases and 4 bases, there was a span of 11 bases.

V gene TRBV5-4 combines with J gene TRBJ2-5; D may be TRBD2 (6 bases). This CDR3 comprises 15 residues. V was pared by 4 bases and J by 4 bases, with 17 bases between. CDR1 is SGHNT, CDR2 YYREEE, per germline (reference sequence). The CDR3 spells CASSMAGRGVETQYF. CDR3 bases: TGTGCCAGCAGCATGGCGGGACGCGGGGTAGAGACCCAGTACTTC. The whole variable domain, remainder taken from reference TRBV5-4 and TRBJ2-5, is ETGVTQSPTHLIKTRGQQVTLRCSSQSGHNTVSWYQQALGQGPQFIFQYYREEENGRGNFPPRFSGLQFPNYSSELNVNALELDDSALYLCASSMAGRGVETQYFGPGTRLLVL.

V is TRBV27 and J is TRBJ2-7; possible D gene TRBD1, 6 bases. Per germline, CDR1 MNHEY and CDR2 SMNVEV (reference sequence). The CDR3 covers 16 residues. Trimming cost V 5 bases and J 2 bases, with 19 bases left between them. CDR3 in DNA: TGTGCCAGCAGTCCATATGACAGGCGTCCCACCTACGAGCAGTACTTC. This translates into CASSPYDRRPTYEQYF.

This chain connects TRBV28 to TRBJ2-7, with D tentatively TRBD1 (5 bases). Germline loops: CDR1 MDHEN, CDR2 SYDVKM. The CDR3 totals 15 residues. Trimming shortened V by 7 bases and J by 4 bases, and 20 bases separated the two germline ends. This CDR3 reads CASKTSTTALYEQYF. The CDR3 coding sequence is TGTGCCAGCAAAACCTCGACGACAGCCCTGTACGAGCAGTACTTC. Filled out from reference TRBV28 and TRBJ2-7, the complete variable domain reads DVKVTQSSRYLVKRTGEKVFLECVQDMDHENMFWYRQDPGLGLRLIYFSYDVKMKEKGDIPEGYSVSREKKERFSLILESASTNQTSMYLCASKTSTTALYEQYFGPGTRLTVT.

The chain uses TRBV7-2 and TRBJ2-7, with D unclear. Per the germline V gene, CDR1 is SGHTA and CDR2 is FQGNSA. The CDR3 runs to 11 residues. Trimming shortened V by 4 bases and J by 3 bases, and 4 bases separated the two germline ends. CDR3 sequence reads: CASSSLYEQYF. The CDR3 DNA follows: TGTGCCAGCAGCTCCCTCTACGAGCAGTACTTC. Supplemented by reference TRBV7-2 and TRBJ2-7, the full variable domain reads GAGVSQSPSNKVTEKGKDVELRCDPISGHTALYWYRQSLGQGLEFLIYFQGNSAPDKSGLPSDRFSAERTGGSVSTLTIQRTQQEDSAVYLCASSSLYEQYFGPGTRLTVT.

The chain employs TRBV28 and TRBJ2-2; D is uncertain. Germline CDR1 MDHEN, CDR2 SYDVKM. V dropped 10 bases and J dropped 0 bases, with 12 bases sitting between them. This CDR3 region has 14 residues. CDR3 coding DNA: TGTGCCACCGAGGCCACAACGAACACCGGGGAGCTGTTTTTT. Protein sequence: CATEATTNTGELFF.

The chain uses TRBV11-2 and TRBJ2-3, with TRBD1 identical over 8 bases. The germline CDR1 and CDR2 sequences are SGHAT and FQNNGV. The length of the CDR3 is 15 residues. V was pared by 4 bases and J by 1 base, with 4 bases of the junction left unmatched. As DNA, the CDR3 is TGTGCCAGCAGCTCGCCGGGACAGGGCACAGATACGCAGTATTTT. This encodes CASSSPGQGTDTQYF.

V usage is TRBV5-1 and J usage is TRBJ2-7; 7 bases agree with TRBD1. The CDR3 consists of 15 residues. Germline-derived CDR1 and CDR2 are SGHRS and YFSETQ. With V trimmed by 0 bases and J by 4 bases, 7 bases remained unmatched. In nucleotides, the CDR3 is TGCGCCAGCAGCTTGGATTGGACAGGCCTTTACGAGCAGTACTTC. This gives the protein CASSLDWTGLYEQYF.

V gene TRBV15 combines with J gene TRBJ2-1; 12 nucleotides match TRBD2. The V segment lost 2 bases and the J segment 10 bases; nucleotides outside the gene matches: 6. The length of the CDR3 is 15 residues. Germline CDR1 LNHNV, CDR2 YYDKDF (reference sequence). As DNA, the CDR3 is TGTGCCACCAGCAGACCTCTAGCGGGGGGGTCAGAGCAGTTCTTC. This sequence encodes CATSRPLAGGSEQFF.

V and J are TRBV7-6 and TRBJ2-7; D is perhaps TRBD1 (6 bases). V lost 6 bases to trimming and J lost 1 base, with 13 bases between them. CDR1 and CDR2 from the germline V gene are SGHVS and FNYEAQ. This CDR3 has 14 residues. As DNA, the CDR3 is TGTGCCAGCAGTTCTCCGACAGGTTCCTACGAGCAGTACTTC. Its translation: CASSSPTGSYEQYF.

The chain employs TRBV28 and TRBJ1-2, with D maybe TRBD1 (6 bases). Germline V gene data show CDR1 as MDHEN and CDR2 as SYDVKM. The CDR3 is 14 amino acids. The V and J ends lost 1 base and 5 bases respectively, with 11 bases between them. Written as DNA, the CDR3 is TGTGCCAGCAGTTTATCAGGGGACGGGTATGGCTACACCTTC. Encoded protein: CASSLSGDGYGYTF.

The CDR3 sequence: CASSPGGISEKLFF. CDR3 nucleotide sequence: TGTGCCAGCAGCCCCGGGGGGATAAGTGAAAAACTGTTTTTT. V and J are TRBV7-8 and TRBJ1-4; a possible D gene is TRBD1 (5 bases). The CDR3 sequence is 14 residues long. Looked up from germline, CDR1 is SGHVS and CDR2 is FQNEAQ. Trimming took 5 bases from V and 7 from J, leaving 14 bases between them.

The rearrangement uses TRBV4-1 and TRBJ1-4; no clear D. V was clipped by 0 bases and J by 7 bases, with 15 bases between them. Germline V CDR1 and CDR2: MGHRA, YSYEKL. The CDR3 spans 16 residues. The CDR3 spells CASSQDGRSRGEKLFF. The CDR3 bases are TGCGCCAGCAGCCAAGACGGGCGGAGCCGGGGTGAAAAACTGTTTTTT.

V and J are TRBV6-1 and TRBJ2-7; no definite D call. CDR3 size: 14 residues. The V gene lost 3 bases and the J gene lost 0 bases, with 9 bases spanning the gap. Germline V gene data show CDR1 as MNHNS and CDR2 as SASEGT. In DNA, the CDR3 is TGTGCCAGCAGTGAGGGCGAGCCCTCCTACGAGCAGTACTTC. This encodes CASSEGEPSYEQYF.

The V call is TRBV6-1, the J call TRBJ1-6, with 8 bases identical to TRBD1. The CDR3 extends over 13 amino acids. J gave up 7 bases and V 6 bases, and 2 bases lay outside the gene matches. Germline V CDR1 and CDR2: MNHNS, SASEGT. CDR3 bases: TGTGCCAGCAGGGACAGGGAAAATTCACCCCTCCACTTT. It yields the protein CASRDRENSPLHF.

The rearrangement uses TRBV10-2 and TRBJ2-1; 9 nucleotides align to TRBD2. Germline V gene sequence: CDR1 WSHSY, CDR2 SAAADI. The CDR3 loop spans 14 amino acids. V was clipped by 5 bases and J by 4 bases; unmatched bases: 3. For the CDR3, the DNA is TGCGCCAGCAGTCGCAGCGGGAGGTACAATGAGCAGTTCTTC. It yields the protein CASSRSGRYNEQFF.

The rearrangement uses TRBV18 and TRBJ1-5; D uncertain. The germline V gene encodes CDR1 KGHSH and CDR2 LQKENI. V lost 1 base to trimming and J lost 6 bases, with 7 bases between them. The CDR3 runs 13 residues. DNA of the CDR3: TGTGCCAGCTCACCACGCACTGGTCAGCCCCAGCATTTT. It translates to CASSPRTGQPQHF. Combining the CDR3 with reference TRBV18 and TRBJ1-5 gives the whole variable domain NAGVMQNPRHLVRRRGQEARLRCSPMKGHSHVYWYRQLPEEGLKFMVYLQKENIIDESGMPKERFSAEFPKEGPSILRIQQVVRGDSAAYFCASSPRTGQPQHFGDGTRLSIL.

Of note for this clone: This specimen includes other DNA sequences encoding the same CDR3. V usage is TRBV28 and J usage is TRBJ1-3; 8 bases map to TRBD1. Germline assignment: CDR1 MDHEN and CDR2 SYDVKM. There are 14 residues in the CDR3. V was clipped by 6 bases and J by 4 bases; unmatched bases: 5. CDR3 coding DNA: TGTGCCAGCAGCCGGGACAGGACCGGAAACACCATATATTTT. It is translated as CASSRDRTGNTIYF.

The chain is built from TRBV15 and TRBJ2-7, with a tentative D call TRBD1 (5 bases). The CDR3 length is 14 residues. Germline CDR1 LNHNV, CDR2 YYDKDF (reference sequence). Trimming shortened V by 0 bases and J by 2 bases, and 8 bases separated the two germline ends. The DNA for the CDR3 is TGTGCCACCAGCAGAGATAAGGGGCCCTACGAGCAGTACTTC. Translating it yields CATSRDKGPYEQYF.

The rearrangement uses TRBV4-1 and TRBJ2-1; 10 positions agree with TRBD2. Germline CDR1 and CDR2: MGHRA and YSYEKL. The junction had 17 bases not matched to a gene; V was cut back by 4 bases and J by 2 bases. CDR3 size: 20 residues. CDR3 residues: CASSPDGLAGVGGPYNEQFF. CDR3 nucleotide sequence: TGCGCCAGCAGCCCAGACGGGCTAGCGGGAGTGGGGGGGCCCTACAATGAGCAGTTCTTC.

The chain is built from TRBV19 and TRBJ1-1; 7 bases line up with TRBD1. The V segment lost 9 bases and the J segment 4 bases; nucleotides outside the gene matches: 14. This CDR3 contains 15 residues. Germline V lookup: CDR1 LNHDA, CDR2 SQIVND (reference sequence). CDR3 sequence: CASKTDDRVVTEAFF. CDR3 nucleotides: TGTGCCAGCAAGACCGATGACAGGGTTGTCACTGAAGCTTTCTTT.

The chain uses TRBV5-4 and TRBJ2-5, with D maybe TRBD2 (5 bases). Judging by the DNA end, TRBJ2-7 fits better; the J call may be wrong. This CDR3 region has 15 residues. Germline loops: CDR1 SGHNT, CDR2 YYREEE (reference sequence). CDR3 loop: CASSAFAGNSYEQYF. The CDR3 DNA reads as TGTGCCAGCAGCGCCTTTGCGGGTAACTCCTACGAGCAGTACTTC.

The V and J genes are TRBV18 and TRBJ2-3; D ambiguous. V gave up 0 bases and J gave up 1 base, with 8 bases separating them. Per germline, CDR1 KGHSH and CDR2 LQKENI. This CDR3 comprises 15 residues. CDR3 DNA sequence: TGTGCCAGCTCACCACCTTCAGAAGGCACAGATACGCAGTATTTT. It yields the protein CASSPPSEGTDTQYF.

The rearrangement links TRBV5-8 to TRBJ1-4; TRBD1 might be the D (6 bases). The CDR3 spans 16 residues. Germline V gives CDR1 SGHTS, CDR2 YDEGEE. Trimming cost V 4 bases and J 6 bases, with 19 bases left between them. In nucleotides, the CDR3 is TGTGCCAGCAGCCCAATGGGGGCGACTATGTATGAAAAACTGTTTTTT. Amino acids: CASSPMGATMYEKLFF. The full variable domain, with the rest looked up from reference TRBV5-8 and TRBJ1-4, is EAGVTQSPTHLIKTRGQQATLRCSPISGHTSVYWYQQALGLGLQFLLWYDEGEERNRGNFPPRFSGRQFPNYSSELNVNALELEDSALYLCASSPMGATMYEKLFFGSGTQLSVL.